One sample yielded the 18 T cell receptor beta chains listed below, sequenced in a study of T-cell memory formation after mild COVID-19. From the 5' RACE reads, TCRdb called clonotypes with MiXCR, one entry per CDR3 protein. This table has about 90,000 distinct CDR3 sequences, approximately 16% appearing once. Sequences were obtained from PBMCs or a T cell subset sorted from them (not recorded which). The receptors here all came from a man aged 18 to 29 who had mild COVID-19 (a few samples of this study predate the infection). Cell type and time point are not known.

The chain employs TRBV6-6 and TRBJ2-2, with D unclear. In germline, CDR1 is MNHNY, CDR2 SVGAGI (reference sequence). Trimming took 9 bases from V and 2 from J, leaving 4 bases between them. This CDR3 is built from 11 residues. CDR3 loop: CARINTGELFF. The CDR3 coding sequence is TGTGCCAGAATTAACACCGGGGAGCTGTTTTTT.

This clonotype was counted ten times or more. The J gene is TRBJ2-7, the V gene TRBV7-8, with no clear D. CDR1 is SGHVS, CDR2 FQNEAQ, per germline. The V end was cut by 0 bases, the J end by 3 bases, with 15 bases between. CDR3 size: 16 residues. CDR3 region: CASSLALDPSGYEQYF. The CDR3 DNA sequence: TGTGCCAGCAGCTTAGCGCTCGACCCCTCGGGCTACGAGCAGTACTTC.

The rearrangement links TRBV12-3 or TRBV12-4 to TRBJ2-2; D not resolved. The CDR3 is 11 residues long. V lost 6 bases and J lost 8, with 7 bases in between. CDR3 loop: CASSTSGELFF. CDR3 bases: TGTGCCAGCAGCACGAGTGGGGAGCTGTTTTTT.

The chain couples TRBV6-1 to TRBJ2-7; D assignment may be TRBD1 or TRBD2 (5 bases each). CDR1 and CDR2 from the germline V gene are MNHNS and SASEGT. The V and J ends lost 5 bases and 3 bases respectively, with 14 bases between them. The CDR3 is 14 residues long. CDR3 nucleotides: TGTGCCAGCAGTCCCCGGGACCATCGCTACGAGCAGTACTTC. Encoded protein: CASSPRDHRYEQYF.

This clonotype turned up a few times. The chain links TRBV10-1 to TRBJ2-3; 7 positions match TRBD2. The germline V gene encodes CDR1 WNHNN and CDR2 SYGVQD (reference sequence). The J segment lost 6 bases and the V segment lost 0 bases, leaving 3 bases of the junction unmatched. This CDR3 is built from 14 residues. CDR3 coding DNA: TGCGCCAGCAGTGAGTCGTTGGGGGGGGATACGCAGTATTTT. Residues: CASSESLGGDTQYF.

This clonotype was counted many times. This chain connects TRBV4-3 to TRBJ2-7; 8 positions agree with TRBD1. CDR1 LGHNA and CDR2 YSLEER come from the germline V gene. The CDR3 runs to 15 residues. The V gene end was trimmed by 5 bases and the J gene end by 2 bases; junction bases not matched to a gene: 8. The CDR3 loop is CASSKNRGAPYEQYF. The CDR3 nucleotides read TGCGCCAGCAGCAAGAACAGGGGGGCCCCCTACGAGCAGTACTTC.

This clonotype was recorded a few times. V and J are TRBV11-2 and TRBJ1-5; 7 nucleotides match TRBD1. The length of the CDR3 is 14 residues. CDR1 and CDR2 (germline): SGHAT, FQNNGV. With V trimmed by 1 base and J by 8 bases, 5 bases remained unmatched. CDR3 DNA: TGTGCCAGCAGCTTAGGGGCAGGGGGGGAGCCCCAGCATTTT. This sequence encodes CASSLGAGGEPQHF.

V gene TRBV5-5 combines with J gene TRBJ1-2; no clear D gene. V was cut by 4 bases and J by 3 bases, with 22 bases left in between. The CDR3 is 17 amino acids. Germline CDR1 is SGHKS and CDR2 is YYEKEE (reference sequence). Written as DNA, the CDR3 is TGTGCCAGCAGCCCGACGACACTGTACGGCTTCCACTATGGCTACACCTTC. Translating gives CASSPTTLYGFHYGYTF.

This clonotype came up a few times. V is TRBV5-5 and J is TRBJ2-1; 8 nucleotides agree with TRBD1. The ends lost 6 bases at V and 7 bases at J; junction bases unmatched: 9. This CDR3 region has 14 residues. Looked up from germline, CDR1 is SGHKS and CDR2 is YYEKEE (reference sequence). The CDR3, as DNA: TGTGCCAGCAACCACGGGACAGGATGGAATGAGCAGTTCTTC. Protein sequence: CASNHGTGWNEQFF.

This clonotype was detected a few times. The V and J genes are TRBV7-2 and TRBJ2-1; a possible D gene is TRBD1 (6 bases). The CDR3 is 14 residues long. V was clipped by 4 bases and J by 6 bases, with 13 bases between them. CDR1 is SGHTA and CDR2 is FQGNSA in the germline V gene. The CDR3 loop is CASSSGVESNEQFF. The DNA for the CDR3 is TGTGCCAGCAGCTCAGGGGTAGAAAGCAATGAGCAGTTCTTC.

V is TRBV5-5 and J is TRBJ1-2; D might be TRBD1 (5 bases). The CDR3 runs 14 residues. The V gene's germline CDR1 is SGHKS and CDR2 YYEKEE (reference sequence). With 1 base removed from V and 0 bases from J, the gap between germline ends came to 7 bases. Here the CDR3 reads CASSLWGPNYGYTF. Here the CDR3 DNA reads TGTGCCAGCAGCTTGTGGGGACCTAACTATGGCTACACCTTC.

There are a few counts of this clonotype. V gene TRBV3-1 combines with J gene TRBJ2-5, with D hard to call. The V gene's germline CDR1 is LGHDT and CDR2 YNNKEL (reference sequence). The CDR3 contains 15 residues. V lost 1 base and J lost 5, with 14 bases in between. CDR3 loop: CASSQGRLMAETQYF. For the CDR3, the DNA is TGTGCCAGCAGCCAAGGTCGGCTGATGGCCGAGACCCAGTACTTC.

This clonotype was observed a handful of times. One junction end disagrees with the germline gene, perhaps due to a read error. The rearrangement uses TRBV7-7 and TRBJ2-3, with a tentative D call TRBD2 (5 bases). The CDR3 covers 13 residues. The V gene's germline CDR1 is SSHAT and CDR2 FNYEAQ (reference sequence). The DNA of the CDR3 is TGTGCTAGCAGCCCCGAGGGAGCAGATACGCAGTATTTT. Its translation: CASSPEGADTQYF.

This clonotype was counted ten times or more. The V and J genes are TRBV15 and TRBJ2-3; TRBD2 matches 8 bases. Germline V gives CDR1 LNHNV, CDR2 YYDKDF (reference sequence). The V gene end was trimmed by 0 bases and the J gene end by 1 base; junction bases not matched to a gene: 9. This CDR3 region has 18 residues. This CDR3 is CATSRDQGNGGGTDTQYF. The CDR3 DNA sequence: TGTGCCACCAGCAGAGATCAAGGAAACGGGGGGGGCACAGATACGCAGTATTTT.

This clonotype was detected only a few times. A read error may account for a junction end that differs from germline. The chain employs TRBV11-2 and TRBJ2-6; D ambiguous. Germline CDR1 is SGHAT and CDR2 is FQNNGV. The CDR3 length is 15 residues. CDR3 amino acids: CASILEGPGANVLTF. DNA for the CDR3: TGTGCCAGCATCTTAGAAGGACCTGGGGCCAACGTCCTGACTTTC.

The chain employs TRBV4-1 and TRBJ2-2; no firm D call. The germline CDR1 and CDR2 sequences are MGHRA and YSYEKL. This CDR3 has 16 residues. The V end was cut by 1 base, the J end by 1 base, with 10 bases between. CDR3 amino acids: CASSQAIGRNTGELFF. In nucleotides, the CDR3 is TGCGCCAGCAGCCAAGCAATAGGGCGGAACACCGGGGAGCTGTTTTTT.

This clonotype showed up just a few times. The gene calls are TRBV14 and TRBJ2-7; D perhaps matches TRBD2 (5 bases). Trimming stripped 8 bases from V and 0 bases from J, with 8 bases between. This CDR3 contains 12 residues. Germline lookup yields CDR1 SGHDN and CDR2 FVKESK. CDR3 residues: CASGETSYEQYF. In DNA form, the CDR3 reads TGTGCCAGCGGGGAGACCTCCTACGAGCAGTACTTC. The complete variable domain, with remaining parts taken from reference TRBV14 and TRBJ2-7, reads EAGVTQFPSHSVIEKGQTVTLRCDPISGHDNLYWYRRVMGKEIKFLLHFVKESKQDESGMPNNRFLAERTGGTYSTLKVQPAELEDSGVYFCASGETSYEQYFGPGTRLTVT.

This clonotype was counted at least ten times. This sequence joins TRBV6-4 and TRBJ2-3; TRBD2 agrees at 11 bases. Unmatched junction bases numbered 1, after V lost 2 bases and J lost 0 bases. The CDR3 runs 16 residues. Germline lookup yields CDR1 MRHNA and CDR2 SNTAGT. In nucleotides, the CDR3 is TGTGCCAGCAGTGACCTAGCGGGGGGTAGCACAGATACGCAGTATTTT. Its translation is CASSDLAGGSTDTQYF.